This passage covers 2 T cell receptor beta chains from one sample sequenced in a study of blood T cell repertoires in COVID-19. TCRdb's copy holds only in-frame clones and misses some; the assay was immunoSEQ multiplex PCR. The sample lists approximately 87,000 clones; around 88% were seen once. The sequenced material came from peripheral blood. Receptors originate from a man aged 65 to 85 with active or convalescent COVID-19.

This sequence joins TRBV30 and TRBJ1-2; 8 nucleotides line up with TRBD1. The V gene end was trimmed by 4 bases and the J gene end by 5 bases; junction bases not matched to a gene: 6. CDR1 is GTSNPN, CDR2 SVGIG, per germline (reference sequence). The CDR3 totals 13 residues. CDR3 coding DNA: TGTGCCTGGAATGTTGGACAGGGATATGGCTACACCTTC. Its translation is CAWNVGQGYGYTF.

The chain uses TRBV6-1 and TRBJ1-1; D unclear. Trimming removed 2 bases from V and 3 bases from J, with 13 bases in between. This CDR3 spans 15 amino acids. Germline CDR1 and CDR2: MNHNS and SASEGT. The CDR3, as DNA: TGTGCCAGCAGTGAAAGTATCGCCCCGGACACTGAAGCTTTCTTT. It codes for CASSESIAPDTEAFF.